These 19 T cell receptor beta chains came from one sample sequenced in a study of OX40 agonist ivuxolimab in advanced cancers. Sequencing used immunoSEQ multiplex PCR; TCRdb keeps in-frame clones, though not all of them. The sample has around 60,000 clones, around nine tenths seen once. Sequenced material: CD4+ or CD8+ T cells sorted from blood, taken in a trial of the OX40 agonist ivuxolimab. These TCRs come from an adult with an advanced solid tumor such as melanoma, head and neck, liver or kidney cancer.

With regard to this clone: The sample holds other DNA sequences that translate to the same CDR3. The V call is TRBV30, the J call TRBJ1-1; D unresolved. V was pared by 4 bases and J by 2 bases, with 5 bases between. CDR1 and CDR2 from the germline V gene are GTSNPN and SVGIG (reference sequence). The CDR3 spans 11 residues. The CDR3 here is CAWNSNTEAFF. CDR3 DNA sequence: TGTGCCTGGAACAGTAACACTGAAGCTTTCTTT.

This clone came up once. In DNA, the CDR3 is TGTGCCAGCAGCCAGGACAGGGTCCAGTACTTC. The encoded protein is CASSQDRVQYF. J is TRBJ2-5 and V is TRBV7-2; 8 bases map to TRBD1. Trimming removed 5 bases from V and 10 bases from J; junction bases left unmatched: 3. The length of the CDR3 is 11 residues. Germline V gene lookup returns CDR1 SGHTA and CDR2 FQGNSA.

The rearrangement uses TRBV9 and TRBJ2-7; 15 nucleotides align to TRBD2. Germline CDR1 reads SGDLS; CDR2 reads YYNGEE. V gave up 2 bases and J gave up 7 bases; unmatched junction bases: 4. The CDR3 has 15 amino acids. The CDR3 here is CASSVGTSGRWEQYF. The CDR3 DNA is TGTGCCAGCAGCGTGGGGACTAGCGGGAGGTGGGAGCAGTACTTC.

The chain links TRBV9 to TRBJ2-2; D gene uncertain. Trimming left V 2 bases short and J 1 base short, with 6 bases between. Germline V gene sequence: CDR1 SGDLS, CDR2 YYNGEE. The CDR3 is 14 amino acids. The CDR3 reads CASSVFGNTGELFF. CDR3 nucleotide sequence: TGTGCCAGCAGCGTTTTTGGGAACACCGGGGAGCTGTTTTTT.

The chain couples TRBV25-1 to TRBJ2-7, with 9 bases aligning to TRBD1. Germline values: CDR1 MGHDK, CDR2 SYGVNS. With 3 bases clipped from V and 3 bases from J, the junction kept 9 bases outside the gene matches. There are 16 residues in the CDR3. CDR3 region: CASSDPTGTGFYEQYF. The CDR3 DNA follows: TGTGCCAGCAGTGATCCAACCGGGACAGGGTTCTACGAGCAGTACTTC.

This chain joins TRBV4-1 and TRBJ1-4, with D uncertain. This CDR3 contains 16 residues. The V gene's germline CDR1 is MGHRA and CDR2 YSYEKL. V was clipped by 1 base and J by 0 bases, with 9 bases between them. The CDR3 DNA follows: TGCGCCAGCAGCCAAGTGGCGGCGGCAACTAATGAAAAACTGTTTTTT. This translates into CASSQVAAATNEKLFF.

This clone was seen a few times. The J gene is TRBJ2-7, the V gene TRBV6-5; D is perhaps TRBD1 (5 bases). V lost 2 bases to trimming and J lost 3 bases, with 11 bases between them. The CDR3 sequence is 14 residues long. Per germline, CDR1 MNHEY and CDR2 SVGAGI. The CDR3 sequence: CASSYQGAVYEQYF. In DNA, the CDR3 is TGTGCCAGCAGTTACCAAGGGGCGGTCTACGAGCAGTACTTC.

With regard to this clone: At one end, the junction sequence differs from germline, possibly due to a read error. The V and J genes are TRBV10-3 and TRBJ1-4; D is ambiguous. The germline V gene has CDR1 ENHRY and CDR2 SYGVKD. CDR3 length: 12 residues. The DNA for the CDR3 is TGTGCCATCAGGGAGTTCGGAGAAAAACTGTTTTTT. Protein: CAIREFGEKLFF.

The chain carries TRBV19 and TRBJ2-4; TRBD2 might be the D (6 bases). Germline V gives CDR1 LNHDA, CDR2 SQIVND (reference sequence). This CDR3 is built from 12 residues. The V end lost 6 bases, the J end lost 9 bases, and 12 bases lay between the germline ends. The DNA of the CDR3 is TGTGCCAGTAGGGCGGCGGGGCCCATTCAGTACTTC. The encoded protein is CASRAAGPIQYF. The full variable domain, its missing parts supplied by reference TRBV19 and TRBJ2-4, is DGGITQSPKYLFRKEGQNVTLSCEQNLNHDAMYWYRQDPGQGLRLIYYSQIVNDFQKGDIAEGYSVSREKKESFPLTVTSAQKNPTAFYLCASRAAGPIQYFGAGTRLSVL.

The chain combines TRBV18 with TRBJ2-5; tentative D call: TRBD1 (6 bases). The ends were cut back, 3 bases at V and 1 base at J, with 9 bases in the middle. Germline lookup yields CDR1 KGHSH and CDR2 LQKENI. The CDR3 covers 14 residues. CDR3 nucleotides: TGTGCCAGCTCACCGCAGGGGTTCCAAGAGACCCAGTACTTC. Translated: CASSPQGFQETQYF. The full variable domain, rest sourced from reference TRBV18 and TRBJ2-5, is NAGVMQNPRHLVRRRGQEARLRCSPMKGHSHVYWYRQLPEEGLKFMVYLQKENIIDESGMPKERFSAEFPKEGPSILRIQQVVRGDSAAYFCASSPQGFQETQYFGPGTRLLVL.

This clone occurred a few times. The V and J genes are TRBV7-3 and TRBJ2-6; D remains unclear. V lost 1 base and J lost 0, with 1 base in between. CDR1 and CDR2 (germline): SGHTA, FQGTGA. This CDR3 has 14 amino acids. CDR3 sequence: CASSLSSGANVLTF. CDR3 DNA: TGTGCCAGCAGCTTAAGCTCTGGGGCCAACGTCCTGACTTTC.

This chain connects TRBV15 to TRBJ2-7, with unresolved D. The CDR3 totals 15 residues. CDR1 LNHNV and CDR2 YYDKDF come from the germline V gene (reference sequence). Trimming stripped 0 bases from V and 1 base from J, with 10 bases between. The CDR3, as DNA: TGTGCCACCAGCAGAGATGTGGGCGATTCCTACGAGCAGTACTTC. It yields the protein CATSRDVGDSYEQYF.

This rearrangement joins TRBV28 to TRBJ2-7; no definite D call. This CDR3 has 15 residues. The V gene lost 4 bases and the J gene lost 2 bases, with 15 bases spanning the gap. Germline CDR1 MDHEN, CDR2 SYDVKM. CDR3 sequence: CASSSPPAAAYEQYF. The CDR3 DNA follows: TGTGCCAGCAGTTCTCCTCCTGCGGCGGCCTACGAGCAGTACTTC.

In nucleotides, the CDR3 is TGTGCCAGCAGCGAGGGCCCGGGACAGTCTTACGAGCAGTACTTC. Its protein product is CASSEGPGQSYEQYF. The V and J genes are TRBV7-3 and TRBJ2-7; 7 nucleotides line up with TRBD1. The germline gives CDR1 SGHTA, CDR2 FQGTGA. The CDR3 is 15 residues long. The junction had 11 bases not matched to a gene; V was cut back by 5 bases and J by 4 bases.

The chain's CDR3 is CASSFRTGGRDTQYF. DNA of the CDR3: TGTGCCAGCAGCTTCCGGACAGGGGGTAGGGATACGCAGTATTTT. The chain joins TRBV5-4 to TRBJ2-3; 10 nucleotides agree with TRBD1. This CDR3 is 15 amino acids long. J was trimmed by 6 bases and V by 2 bases; bases with no gene match: 6. Germline lookup yields CDR1 SGHNT and CDR2 YYREEE (reference sequence).

This clone is a singleton in its sample. This CDR3 reads CASSGIGTSAYEQYF. The CDR3 DNA reads TGTGCCAGCAGTGGAATCGGGACTAGCGCTTACGAGCAGTACTTC. The gene calls are TRBV6-1 and TRBJ2-7, with 10 bases fitting TRBD2. This CDR3 is 15 amino acids long. Germline CDR1 and CDR2: MNHNS and SASEGT. The trim removed 4 bases at V and 4 bases at J, leaving 7 bases unmatched.

As to this clone: A junction boundary mismatches the germline segment, possibly from a read error. The chain carries TRBV20-1 and TRBJ2-5; D call uncertain. This CDR3 spans 11 amino acids. The germline V gene encodes CDR1 DFQATT and CDR2 SNEGSKA (reference sequence). CDR3 nucleotide sequence: TGCAGTGCGACCCCTTCAGAGACCCGGTACTTC. Protein product: CSATPSETRYF.

There are a few counts of this clone. The chain recombines TRBV29-1 with TRBJ2-2; D perhaps matches TRBD1 (5 bases). Germline CDR1 SQVTM, CDR2 ANQGSEA. V gave up 4 bases and J gave up 5 bases, with 11 bases separating them. The CDR3 is made up of 13 amino acids. Here the CDR3 reads CSVGVQATGELFF. CDR3 nucleotide sequence: TGCAGCGTTGGAGTACAGGCGACCGGGGAGCTGTTTTTT.

The V gene is TRBV10-3, the J gene TRBJ2-1; 10 bases match TRBD1. The CDR3 runs to 15 residues. The germline V gene has CDR1 ENHRY and CDR2 SYGVKD. The ends lost 7 bases at V and 8 bases at J; junction bases unmatched: 11. Written as DNA, the CDR3 is TGTGCCATCACCCTAGGACAGGGGGTTACTGATGAGCAGTTCTTC. Translated, it gives CAITLGQGVTDEQFF.